This T cell receptor (beta chain) was recovered during a study of cytomegalovirus exposure and HLA in healthy donors. The CDR3 totals 17 residues. Trimming removed 5 bases at V and 0 bases at J, with 17 bases between. Germline V lookup: CDR1 SGHTA, CDR2 FQGNSA. Both 60 Vbeta primers and 13 Jbeta primers went into the PCR. Some clones are missing from TCRdb's copy, which holds only in-frame ones; the method was immunoSEQ multiplex PCR. The sample has around 140,000 clones, approximately 72% seen once. This chain joins TRBV7-2 and TRBJ2-1, with unresolved D. Sequencing was done on a sample of PBMCs. The TCR sequence derives from a woman aged 60-75 years in good health and CMV-seronegative. The DNA for the CDR3 is TGTGCCAGCAGCCTAGGCCGACTGTCGAGCTCCTACAATGAGCAGTTCTTC. Protein: CASSLGRLSSSYNEQFF. Together with reference TRBV7-2 and TRBJ2-1, the CDR3 gives the full variable domain: GAGVSQSPSNKVTEKGKDVELRCDPISGHTALYWYRQSLGQGLEFLIYFQGNSAPDKSGLPSDRFSAERTGGSVSTLTIQRTQQEDSAVYLCASSLGRLSSSYNEQFFGPGTRLTVL.